The T cell receptor (beta chain) under discussion was sequenced for a study of blood T cell repertoires in COVID-19. The CDR3 totals 14 residues. Germline V gene sequence: CDR1 WNHNN, CDR2 SYGVQD (reference sequence). V lost 2 bases, J lost 3 bases, and 10 bases lay in between. Method: immunoSEQ multiplex PCR; TCRdb's copy keeps in-frame clones and lacks some. The table has under 450,000 clones, approximately 93% seen once; the top ten hold roughly 0.9%. The chain employs TRBV10-1 and TRBJ1-1, with no clear D. This TCR derives from a middle-aged woman who had been exposed to COVID-19. The sequenced sample consisted of PBMCs or T cells enriched from blood (not recorded which). The DNA of the CDR3 is TGCGCCAGCAGTGAGAGTAGAACTCACACTGAAGCTTTCTTT. Amino acids: CASSESRTHTEAFF.